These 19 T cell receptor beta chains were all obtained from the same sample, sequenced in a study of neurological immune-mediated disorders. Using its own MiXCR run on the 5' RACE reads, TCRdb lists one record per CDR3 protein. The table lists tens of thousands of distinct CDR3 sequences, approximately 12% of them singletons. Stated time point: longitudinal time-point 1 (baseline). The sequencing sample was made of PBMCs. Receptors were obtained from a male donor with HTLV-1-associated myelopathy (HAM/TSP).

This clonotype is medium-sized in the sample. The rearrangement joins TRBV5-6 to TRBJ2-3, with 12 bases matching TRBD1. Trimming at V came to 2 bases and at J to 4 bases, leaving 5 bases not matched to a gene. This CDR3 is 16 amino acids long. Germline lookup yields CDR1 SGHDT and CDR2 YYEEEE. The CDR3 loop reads CASSFGTGGMSDTQYF. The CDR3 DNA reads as TGTGCCAGCAGCTTCGGGACAGGGGGCATGTCAGATACGCAGTATTTT. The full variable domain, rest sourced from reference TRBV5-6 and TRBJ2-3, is DAGVTQSPTHLIKTRGQQVTLRCSPKSGHDTVSWYQQALGQGPQFIFQYYEEEERQRGNFPDRFSGHQFPNYSSELNVNALLLGDSALYLCASSFGTGGMSDTQYFGPGTRLTVL.

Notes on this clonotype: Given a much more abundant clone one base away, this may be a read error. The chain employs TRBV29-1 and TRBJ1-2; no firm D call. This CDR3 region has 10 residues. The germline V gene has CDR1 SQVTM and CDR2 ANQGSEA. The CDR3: CRVGSYGYTF. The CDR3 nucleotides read TGCCGCGTTGGCAGTTATGGCTACACCTTC.

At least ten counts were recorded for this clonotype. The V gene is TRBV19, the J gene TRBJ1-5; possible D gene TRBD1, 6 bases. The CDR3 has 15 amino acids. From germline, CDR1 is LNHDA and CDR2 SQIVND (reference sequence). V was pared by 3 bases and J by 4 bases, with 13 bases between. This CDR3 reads CASSITVQGNQPQHF. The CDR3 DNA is TGTGCCAGTAGTATTACGGTACAGGGAAATCAGCCCCAGCATTTT.

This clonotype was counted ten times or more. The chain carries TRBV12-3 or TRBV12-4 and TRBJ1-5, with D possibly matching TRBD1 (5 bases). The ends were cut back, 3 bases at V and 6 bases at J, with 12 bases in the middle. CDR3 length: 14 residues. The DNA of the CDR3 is TGTGCCAGCAGTTTTTTCGAAGGGGCTCAGCCCCAGCATTTT. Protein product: CASSFFEGAQPQHF.

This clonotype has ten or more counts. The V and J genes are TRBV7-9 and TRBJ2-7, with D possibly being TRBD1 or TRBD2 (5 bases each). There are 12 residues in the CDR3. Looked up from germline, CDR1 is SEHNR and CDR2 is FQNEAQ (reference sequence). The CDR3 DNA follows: TGTGCCAGCAGCCCCAACTCCGGGACCATAATCGTC. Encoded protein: CASSPNSGTIIV.

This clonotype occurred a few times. CDR3 region: CASTKGDRGRPNYGYTF. CDR3 nucleotides: TGTGCCAGCACCAAGGGGGACAGGGGCCGTCCTAACTATGGCTACACCTTC. The chain uses TRBV28 and TRBJ1-2; TRBD1 matches at 10 bases. This CDR3 has 17 residues. The trim removed 7 bases at V and 0 bases at J, leaving 11 bases unmatched. Germline CDR1 is MDHEN and CDR2 is SYDVKM.

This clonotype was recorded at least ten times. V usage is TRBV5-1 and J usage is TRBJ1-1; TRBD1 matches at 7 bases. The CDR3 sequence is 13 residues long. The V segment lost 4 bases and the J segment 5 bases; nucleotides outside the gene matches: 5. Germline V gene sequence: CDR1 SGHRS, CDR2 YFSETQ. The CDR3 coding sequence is TGCGCCAGCAGCACGACAGGGTTAACTGAAGCTTTCTTT. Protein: CASSTTGLTEAFF.

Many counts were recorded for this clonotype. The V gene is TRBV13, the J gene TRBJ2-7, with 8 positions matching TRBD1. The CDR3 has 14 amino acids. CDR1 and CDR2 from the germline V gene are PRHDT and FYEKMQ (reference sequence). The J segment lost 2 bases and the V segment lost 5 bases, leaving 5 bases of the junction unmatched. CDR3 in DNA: TGTGCCAGCAGCCCCCGGGACAGGCCCTACGAGCAGTACTTC. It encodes CASSPRDRPYEQYF.

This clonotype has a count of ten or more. The DNA of the CDR3 is TGTGCCAGCAGCTTGGACAGGAGCTTCTATGGCTACACCTTC. Translating gives CASSLDRSFYGYTF. This sequence joins TRBV5-5 and TRBJ1-2, with D perhaps matching TRBD1 (5 bases). Trimming shortened V by 0 bases and J by 4 bases, and 10 bases separated the two germline ends. Germline CDR1 SGHKS, CDR2 YYEKEE (reference sequence). The CDR3 runs to 14 residues.

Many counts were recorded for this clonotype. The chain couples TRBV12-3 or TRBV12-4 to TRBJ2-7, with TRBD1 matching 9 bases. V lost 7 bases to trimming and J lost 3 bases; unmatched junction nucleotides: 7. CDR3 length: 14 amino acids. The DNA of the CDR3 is TGTGCCAGCACGAGGACAGGGGTTAACTACGAGCAGTACTTC. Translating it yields CASTRTGVNYEQYF.

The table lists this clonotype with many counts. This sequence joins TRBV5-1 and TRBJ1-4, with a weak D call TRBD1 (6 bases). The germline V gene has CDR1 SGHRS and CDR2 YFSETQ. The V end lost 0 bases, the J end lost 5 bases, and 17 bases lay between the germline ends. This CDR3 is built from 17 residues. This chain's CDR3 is CASSLALIQGSNEKLFF. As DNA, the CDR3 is TGCGCCAGCAGCTTGGCCCTAATACAGGGCTCCAATGAAAAACTGTTTTTT. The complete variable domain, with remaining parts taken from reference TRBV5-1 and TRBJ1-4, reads KAGVTQTPRYLIKTRGQQVTLSCSPISGHRSVSWYQQTPGQGLQFLFEYFSETQRNKGNFPGRFSGRQFSNSRSEMNVSTLELGDSALYLCASSLALIQGSNEKLFFGSGTQLSVL.

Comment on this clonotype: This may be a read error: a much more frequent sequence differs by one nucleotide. The CDR3 region is CASSLDTLAGNTIYF. CDR3 DNA: TGTGCCAGCAGCTTGGATACCTTGGCTGGAAACACCATATATTTT. The V gene is TRBV7-2, the J gene TRBJ1-3; D call uncertain. Germline loops: CDR1 SGHTA, CDR2 FQGNSA. The CDR3 is made up of 15 amino acids. Between the trimmed V and J ends, which lost 3 bases and 2 bases, there was a span of 11 bases.

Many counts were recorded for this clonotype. The CDR3 sequence: CASSLTRARGISPLHF. The CDR3 DNA reads as TGTGCCAGCAGCTTAACCCGGGCCAGGGGGATTTCACCCCTCCACTTT. The V call is TRBV7-2, the J call TRBJ1-6; TRBD1 aligns across 7 bases. CDR1 and CDR2 (germline): SGHTA, FQGNSA. The CDR3 spans 16 residues. With V trimmed by 2 bases and J by 9 bases, 10 bases remained unmatched.

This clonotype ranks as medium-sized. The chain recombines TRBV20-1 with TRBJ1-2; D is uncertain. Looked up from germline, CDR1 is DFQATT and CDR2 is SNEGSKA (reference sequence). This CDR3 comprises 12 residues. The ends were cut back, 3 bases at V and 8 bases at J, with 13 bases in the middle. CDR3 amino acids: CSARTGVGGYTF. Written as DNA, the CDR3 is TGCAGTGCTAGGACGGGAGTGGGCGGCTACACCTTC.

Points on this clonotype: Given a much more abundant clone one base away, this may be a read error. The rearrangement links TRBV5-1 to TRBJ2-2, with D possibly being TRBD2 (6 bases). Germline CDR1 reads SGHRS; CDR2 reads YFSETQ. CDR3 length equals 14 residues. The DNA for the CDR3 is TGCGCCAGCAGCTTCGGGGGTGTCACCGGGGAGATGTTTTTT. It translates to CASSFGGVTGEMFF.

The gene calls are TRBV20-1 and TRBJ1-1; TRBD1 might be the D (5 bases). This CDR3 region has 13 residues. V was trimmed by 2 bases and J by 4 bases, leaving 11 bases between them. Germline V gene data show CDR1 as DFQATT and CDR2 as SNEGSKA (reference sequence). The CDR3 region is CSARIGTFTEAFF. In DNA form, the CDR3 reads TGCAGTGCTAGAATAGGGACTTTCACTGAAGCTTTCTTT.

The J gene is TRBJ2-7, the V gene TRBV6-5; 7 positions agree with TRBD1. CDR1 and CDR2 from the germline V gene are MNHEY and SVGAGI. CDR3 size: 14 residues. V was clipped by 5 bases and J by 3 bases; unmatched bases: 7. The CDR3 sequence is CASSKRDSRYEQYF. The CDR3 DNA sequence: TGTGCCAGCAGTAAACGGGACAGTCGCTACGAGCAGTACTTC.

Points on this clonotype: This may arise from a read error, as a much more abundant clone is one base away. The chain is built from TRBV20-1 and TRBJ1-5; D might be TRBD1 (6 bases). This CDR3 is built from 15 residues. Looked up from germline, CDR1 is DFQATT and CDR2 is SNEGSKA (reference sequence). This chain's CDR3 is CSATRQESSNQPLHF. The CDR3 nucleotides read TGCAGTGCTACACGACAGGAGTCGAGCAATCAGCCCCTGCATTTT.

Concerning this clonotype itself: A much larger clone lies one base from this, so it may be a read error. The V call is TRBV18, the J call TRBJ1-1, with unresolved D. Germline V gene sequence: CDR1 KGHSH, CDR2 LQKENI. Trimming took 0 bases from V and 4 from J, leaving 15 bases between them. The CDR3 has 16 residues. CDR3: CASSPPTVELSTEAFF. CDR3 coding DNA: TGTGCCAGCTCACCACCGACGGTGGAATTGAGCACTGAAGCTTTCTTT.